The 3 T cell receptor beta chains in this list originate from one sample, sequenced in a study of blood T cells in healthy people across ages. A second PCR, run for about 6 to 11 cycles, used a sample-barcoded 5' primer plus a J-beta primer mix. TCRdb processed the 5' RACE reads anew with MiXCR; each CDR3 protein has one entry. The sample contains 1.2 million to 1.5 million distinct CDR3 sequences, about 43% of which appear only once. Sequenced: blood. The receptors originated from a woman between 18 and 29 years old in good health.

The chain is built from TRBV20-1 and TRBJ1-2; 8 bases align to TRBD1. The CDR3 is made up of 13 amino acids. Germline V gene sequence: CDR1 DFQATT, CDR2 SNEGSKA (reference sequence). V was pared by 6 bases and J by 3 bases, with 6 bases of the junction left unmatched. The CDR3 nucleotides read TGCAGTGCCACGGACAGGGCTGACTATGGCTACACCTTC. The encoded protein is CSATDRADYGYTF.

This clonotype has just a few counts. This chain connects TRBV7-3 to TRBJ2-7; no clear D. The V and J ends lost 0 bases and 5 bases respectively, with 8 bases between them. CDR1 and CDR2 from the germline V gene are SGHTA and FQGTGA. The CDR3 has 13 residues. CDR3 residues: CASSLTRKDEQYF. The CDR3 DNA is TGTGCCAGCAGCTTAACGCGAAAAGACGAGCAGTACTTC.

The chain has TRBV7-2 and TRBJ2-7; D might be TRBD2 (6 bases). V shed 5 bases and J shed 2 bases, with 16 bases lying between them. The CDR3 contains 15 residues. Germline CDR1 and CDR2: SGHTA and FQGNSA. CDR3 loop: CASSTQGLLPYEQYF. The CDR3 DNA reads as TGTGCCAGCAGCACCCAAGGACTACTACCCTACGAGCAGTACTTC. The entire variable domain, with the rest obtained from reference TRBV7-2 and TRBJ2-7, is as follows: GAGVSQSPSNKVTEKGKDVELRCDPISGHTALYWYRQSLGQGLEFLIYFQGNSAPDKSGLPSDRFSAERTGGSVSTLTIQRTQQEDSAVYLCASSTQGLLPYEQYFGPGTRLTVT.